These T cell receptor beta chains were read from a single sample in a study of OX40 agonist ivuxolimab in advanced cancers. This table comes from immunoSEQ multiplex PCR, and its TCRdb copy is limited to in-frame clones, with some not included. Among tens of thousands of clones listed, around 89% were seen once. Sample: CD4+ or CD8+ T cells sorted from blood, taken in a trial of the OX40 agonist ivuxolimab. These receptors all come from an adult with an advanced solid tumor such as melanoma, head and neck, liver or kidney cancer. Each CDR3 is given with its conserved first and last residue. The D gene is left open where the match is weak. Not every row has a clone size; where given, it reads once, few, many or a size class.

d_call: NA; j_call: TRBJ2-1; v_call: TRBV5-1; clone_size: few; cdr3_aa: CASSPGLVIYNEQFF; cdr3_nt: TGCGCCAGCAGCCCGGGACTCGTAATCTACAATGAGCAGTTCTTC
d_call: NA; j_call: TRBJ2-3; v_call: TRBV5-5; clone_size: NA; cdr3_aa: CASRPARDHNTDTQYF; cdr3_nt: TGTGCCAGCAGGCCGGCCCGGGACCATAACACAGATACGCAGTATTTT
d_call: TRBD1; j_call: TRBJ1-1; v_call: TRBV6-4; clone_size: few; cdr3_aa: CASRTGGGTEAFF; cdr3_nt: TGTGCCAGCAGAACAGGGGGGGGGACTGAAGCTTTCTTT
d_call: TRBD2; j_call: TRBJ2-2; v_call: TRBV13; clone_size: NA; cdr3_aa: CASNTGGLNTGELFF; cdr3_nt: TGTGCCAGCAACACGGGGGGATTAAACACCGGGGAGCTGTTTTTT
d_call: NA; j_call: TRBJ1-1; v_call: TRBV7-9; clone_size: once; cdr3_aa: CASSLWPDQAFF; cdr3_nt: TGTGCCAGCAGCTTATGGCCTGATCAAGCTTTCTTT
d_call: TRBD1; j_call: TRBJ1-2; v_call: TRBV27; clone_size: NA; cdr3_aa: CASSLSGQGYGYTF; cdr3_nt: TGTGCCAGCAGTTTATCAGGACAGGGATATGGCTACACCTTC
d_call: NA; j_call: TRBJ1-5; v_call: TRBV4-2; clone_size: few; cdr3_aa: CASSQDQGQNSNQPQHF; cdr3_nt: TGTGCCAGCAGCCAAGATCAAGGACAGAATAGCAATCAGCCCCAGCATTTT
d_call: NA; j_call: TRBJ2-2; v_call: TRBV11-2; clone_size: NA; cdr3_aa: CASSTGTYTGELFF; cdr3_nt: TGTGCCAGCAGCACCGGGACTTACACCGGGGAGCTGTTTTTT
d_call: NA; j_call: TRBJ2-7; v_call: TRBV5-1; clone_size: NA; cdr3_aa: CASSTGISGKSYEQYF; cdr3_nt: TGCGCCAGCAGCACCGGAATTAGCGGAAAATCTTACGAGCAGTACTTC
d_call: TRBD1; j_call: TRBJ1-2; v_call: TRBV9; clone_size: once; cdr3_aa: CASSEGTGSMYGYTF; cdr3_nt: TGTGCCAGCAGCGAAGGGACAGGGTCGATGTATGGCTACACCTTC
d_call: NA; j_call: TRBJ2-1; v_call: TRBV7-6; clone_size: NA; cdr3_aa: CASSLWGTTYNEQFF; cdr3_nt: TGTGCCAGCAGCTTGTGGGGGACCACCTACAATGAGCAGTTCTTC
d_call: NA; j_call: TRBJ2-7; v_call: TRBV18; clone_size: few; cdr3_aa: CASSPGVDYEQYF; cdr3_nt: TGTGCCAGCTCACCAGGGGTAGACTACGAGCAGTACTTC
d_call: TRBD1; j_call: TRBJ2-2; v_call: TRBV2; clone_size: NA; cdr3_aa: CASGPDRGSGELFF; cdr3_nt: TGTGCCAGCGGTCCCGACAGGGGCTCCGGGGAGCTGTTTTTT
d_call: TRBD2; j_call: TRBJ2-1; v_call: TRBV29-1; clone_size: NA; cdr3_aa: CSVEGRREGQGSYNEQFF; cdr3_nt: TGCAGCGTTGAAGGTCGGCGGGAGGGCCAGGGGTCCTACAATGAGCAGTTCTTC
d_call: NA; j_call: TRBJ2-7; v_call: TRBV18; clone_size: NA; cdr3_aa: CASSPPGGTAHYEQYF; cdr3_nt: TGTGCCAGCTCACCACCGGGAGGGACAGCTCACTACGAGCAGTACTTC
d_call: TRBD1; j_call: TRBJ2-7; v_call: TRBV7-9; clone_size: NA; cdr3_aa: CASSLAGDRVNEQYF; cdr3_nt: TGTGCCAGCAGCTTAGCGGGGGACAGGGTTAACGAGCAGTACTTC
d_call: NA; j_call: TRBJ2-5; v_call: TRBV5-6; clone_size: once; cdr3_aa: CASSLARGETQYF; cdr3_nt: TGTGCCAGCAGCTTGGCCAGAGGGGAGACCCAGTACTTC
d_call: NA; j_call: TRBJ2-2; v_call: TRBV5-1; clone_size: NA; cdr3_aa: CASSLAGGELFF; cdr3_nt: TGCGCCAGCAGCCTAGCCGGTGGGGAGCTGTTTTTT
d_call: TRBD2; j_call: TRBJ2-5; v_call: TRBV30; clone_size: NA; cdr3_aa: CAWSLGWGRGETQYF; cdr3_nt: TGTGCCTGGAGTCTTGGTTGGGGGAGGGGAGAGACCCAGTACTTC
d_call: NA; j_call: TRBJ1-2; v_call: TRBV7-2; clone_size: NA; cdr3_aa: CASSLAADNYGYTF; cdr3_nt: TGTGCCAGCAGCTTAGCGGCAGATAACTATGGCTACACCTTC
d_call: NA; j_call: TRBJ1-3; v_call: TRBV4-3; clone_size: NA; cdr3_aa: CASSQEGAYGNTIYF; cdr3_nt: TGCGCCAGCAGCCAAGAAGGGGCGTACGGAAACACCATATATTTT
d_call: TRBD2; j_call: TRBJ2-3; v_call: TRBV7-2; clone_size: NA; cdr3_aa: CASSFSGRRSSTDTQYF; cdr3_nt: TGTGCCAGCAGCTTTAGCGGGAGGCGATCTAGCACAGATACGCAGTATTTT
d_call: TRBD1; j_call: TRBJ1-5; v_call: TRBV7-2; clone_size: NA; cdr3_aa: CASSVDRDQPQHF; cdr3_nt: TGTGCCAGCAGCGTTGACAGGGATCAGCCCCAGCATTTT
d_call: TRBD2; j_call: TRBJ2-3; v_call: TRBV7-9; clone_size: NA; cdr3_aa: CASSLQTSGSTDTQYF; cdr3_nt: TGTGCCAGCAGCTTACAGACTAGCGGGAGCACAGATACGCAGTATTTT
d_call: NA; j_call: TRBJ2-7; v_call: TRBV19; clone_size: NA; cdr3_aa: CASSNGLSYEQYF; cdr3_nt: TGTGCCAGTAGTAACGGCCTCTCCTACGAGCAGTACTTC
d_call: TRBD1; j_call: TRBJ1-2; v_call: TRBV19; clone_size: NA; cdr3_aa: CASKVTGGYGYTF; cdr3_nt: TGTGCCAGTAAGGTGACAGGGGGGTATGGCTACACCTTC
d_call: NA; j_call: TRBJ2-3; v_call: TRBV20-1; clone_size: NA; cdr3_aa: CSAQAVEKQYF; cdr3_nt: TGCAGTGCCCAGGCAGTTGAGAAACAGTATTTT
d_call: NA; j_call: TRBJ2-2; v_call: TRBV5-6; clone_size: NA; cdr3_aa: CASTPHAGGHTGELFF; cdr3_nt: TGTGCCAGCACTCCCCATGCCGGGGGGCACACCGGGGAGCTGTTTTTT
d_call: NA; j_call: TRBJ1-1; v_call: TRBV18; clone_size: NA; cdr3_aa: CASSGRQNTEAFF; cdr3_nt: TGTGCCAGCTCGGGCAGACAGAACACTGAAGCTTTCTTT
d_call: TRBD1; j_call: TRBJ2-7; v_call: TRBV28; clone_size: NA; cdr3_aa: CASSFPRTGGGEQYF; cdr3_nt: TGTGCCAGCAGTTTCCCCAGGACAGGGGGAGGAGAGCAGTACTTC
d_call: TRBD2; j_call: TRBJ2-7; v_call: TRBV5-5; clone_size: NA; cdr3_aa: CASSSGMLAGVYEQYF; cdr3_nt: TGTGCCAGCAGTTCCGGCATGCTAGCGGGAGTCTACGAGCAGTACTTC
d_call: TRBD2; j_call: TRBJ2-4; v_call: TRBV11-2; clone_size: NA; cdr3_aa: CASSLDVQREDIQYF; cdr3_nt: TGTGCCAGCAGCTTAGATGTCCAGCGGGAAGACATTCAGTACTTC
d_call: NA; j_call: TRBJ2-1; v_call: TRBV6-5; clone_size: NA; cdr3_aa: CASSITHGSYNEQFF; cdr3_nt: TGTGCCAGCAGTATCACCCATGGCTCCTACAATGAGCAGTTCTTC
d_call: NA; j_call: TRBJ2-1; v_call: TRBV7-2; clone_size: NA; cdr3_aa: CASSLGRDLPYNEQFF; cdr3_nt: TGTGCCAGCAGCTTAGGGCGGGATCTACCATACAATGAGCAGTTCTTC
d_call: NA; j_call: TRBJ2-5; v_call: TRBV15; clone_size: NA; cdr3_aa: CATSSETPSQYF; cdr3_nt: TGTGCCACCAGCTCCGAGACTCCCTCCCAGTACTTC
d_call: NA; j_call: TRBJ2-1; v_call: TRBV28; clone_size: NA; cdr3_aa: CASSFGPSRNEQFF; cdr3_nt: TGTGCCAGCAGTTTCGGTCCCTCCCGGAATGAGCAGTTCTTC
d_call: NA; j_call: TRBJ2-5; v_call: TRBV5-1; clone_size: NA; cdr3_aa: CASSLSVAGETQYF; cdr3_nt: TGCGCCAGCAGCTTGAGTGTGGCGGGAGAGACCCAGTACTTC
d_call: TRBD2; j_call: TRBJ2-2; v_call: TRBV5-1; clone_size: NA; cdr3_aa: CASSLAGDDTGELFF; cdr3_nt: TGCGCCAGCAGCCTAGCGGGAGATGACACCGGGGAGCTGTTTTTT
d_call: TRBD1; j_call: TRBJ2-7; v_call: TRBV5-1; clone_size: NA; cdr3_aa: CASSRTGYTYEQYF; cdr3_nt: TGCGCCAGCAGCCGGACAGGGTATACCTACGAGCAGTACTTC
d_call: NA; j_call: TRBJ2-2; v_call: TRBV7-7; clone_size: NA; cdr3_aa: CASSPGSATGELFF; cdr3_nt: TGTGCCAGCAGCCCAGGGAGCGCCACCGGGGAGCTGTTTTTT
d_call: NA; j_call: TRBJ1-1; v_call: TRBV30; clone_size: NA; cdr3_aa: CAWKDLMNTEAFF; cdr3_nt: TGTGCCTGGAAAGACCTCATGAACACTGAAGCTTTCTTT
d_call: TRBD1; j_call: TRBJ2-3; v_call: TRBV7-6; clone_size: few; cdr3_aa: CASSYGQGMGTDTQYF; cdr3_nt: TGTGCCAGCAGTTATGGACAGGGTATGGGAACAGATACGCAGTATTTT
d_call: NA; j_call: TRBJ1-5; v_call: TRBV5-1; clone_size: once; cdr3_aa: CASSLGGFKPQHF; cdr3_nt: TGCGCCAGCAGCTTGGGGGGTTTCAAGCCCCAGCATTTT
d_call: NA; j_call: TRBJ2-1; v_call: TRBV6-5; clone_size: once; cdr3_aa: CASRGTRIAYNEQFF; cdr3_nt: TGTGCCAGCAGGGGAACTAGAATCGCCTACAATGAGCAGTTCTTC
d_call: NA; j_call: TRBJ2-7; v_call: TRBV10-3; clone_size: NA; cdr3_aa: CAISDGTGRNF; cdr3_nt: TGTGCCATCAGTGATGGGACGGGAAGAAACTTC
d_call: NA; j_call: TRBJ1-1; v_call: TRBV28; clone_size: NA; cdr3_aa: CASSIVIGDGTEAFF; cdr3_nt: TGTGCCAGCAGTATAGTGATAGGGGACGGAACTGAAGCTTTCTTT
d_call: NA; j_call: TRBJ1-3; v_call: TRBV4-2; clone_size: NA; cdr3_aa: CASSQDHAGNTIYF; cdr3_nt: TGTGCCAGCAGCCAAGATCACGCTGGAAACACCATATATTTT
d_call: NA; j_call: TRBJ2-1; v_call: TRBV6-5; clone_size: NA; cdr3_aa: CAILYISATDNEQFF; cdr3_nt: TGTGCCATCCTATATATTAGCGCAACCGACAATGAGCAGTTCTTC
d_call: NA; j_call: TRBJ1-6; v_call: TRBV6-5; clone_size: few; cdr3_aa: CASSPTGVSNSPLHF; cdr3_nt: TGTGCCAGCAGTCCAACCGGGGTTTCTAATTCACCCCTCCACTTT